This T cell receptor beta chain was sequenced in a study of T cell responses to AZD1222 COVID-19 vaccine (dated by TCRdb to the early 2020s). The study in broad terms: TCR sequencing was performed for about 240 trial participants, of whom about 200 were given two doses of AZD1222 and roughly 25 were given two doses of MenACWY control vaccine. Trial participants were enrolled into age subgroups of 18-55, 56-69 and 70-plus years, which contained around 150, 29 and 61 TCR-sequenced participants, respectively. What the study reported, not specific to this receptor: After two AZD1222 doses, both the breadth and the depth of spike-specific TCRs were significantly higher than at day 0 and than in MenACWY recipients. No day 14 peak-response samples were available, so repertoires were characterized only after the peak T cell response. Most participants were white British and females outnumbered males, and the authors suggested that clonal diversity may have been underestimated. Nearly half of unique spike-specific TCRs reportedly recognized epitopes outside regions mutated in the B.1.351 and B.1.1.7 variants. In the small 56-69-year group, the increase in depth fell short of significance, most likely because of low power. Conclusions about previously exposed vaccinees were limited because only six or seven AZD1222 recipients were SARS-CoV-2 seropositive at baseline. Vaccine-associated CD4 TCRs spanned the whole spike protein, with dominant responses in regions 160-218 and 743-854.

The CDR3 regions of human TCRbeta chains were analyzed by immunosequencing. Turning to the authors' computational methods: Repertoire TCRs were checked for matches against a reference library of SARS-CoV-2-specific TCRs that had been generated using the MIRA antigen-specificity platform. Breadth was defined as the fraction of unique TCRs that were SARS-CoV-2-associated, and depth was defined as the fraction of total T cells that were SARS-CoV-2-associated. Using the MIRA data, every spike-specific TCR was mapped to the spike region that the TCR reacted to and assigned to either a CD4 or a CD8 class. Log10-transformed breadth and depth values were compared by one-way ANOVA with Sidak's multiple comparisons tests. TCRdb mirrors the immuneACCESS table, restricted to in-frame sequences. Some clones are absent from its copies; in checked studies, under half trace to an unresolved V gene, and the reason for the others is unknown. V and J calls and clone size come straight from that table; D and trimming were deduced from the DNA. The sample yields more than 150,000 clones; around 89% were counted once. 25% to 30% of the sample is held by the ten biggest clonotypes.

Concerning this clone itself: Its antigen remains undetermined. No base-level quality is on record; no much larger clone is a single base apart.

Read against the paper, the sample's time point label means: about 28 days (+/-7) after the second vaccine dose. AZD1222 recipients with second doses at about 4 weeks or about 12 weeks were pooled, because spike-specific TCR depth and breadth did not differ between schedules. The vaccinee samples were drawn from two UK trials, COV001 and COV002, one of which was a single-blind randomized controlled phase 2/3 trial testing AZD1222 (ChAdOx1 nCoV-19) in healthy adults. For TCRbeta chain sequencing, PBMC samples from trial participants were taken at day 0 and at day 28 after the second dose. From the cysteine up to the phenylalanine, the CDR3 has a length of 13 residues. Only CDR3 DNA is held: 39 bases, read in frame from base 1. The junction shows trimming of 8 bases on V and 6 bases on J, plus 17 bases between the germline ends. Based on the germline V gene, the CDR1 and CDR2 sequences are KGHSH and LQKENI.

This chain is built from TRBV18 and TRBJ2-7; the D segment could be TRBD1, given 6 matching bases. This TCR was recovered from an adult who received the AZD1222 COVID-19 vaccine. Sample: peripheral blood, taken 28 days after the second AZD1222 dose. The CDR3 amino acid sequence is: CASTLQGPGEQYF. The sequenced DNA: TGTGCCAGCACCCTACAGGGTCCCGGCGAGCAGTACTTC.